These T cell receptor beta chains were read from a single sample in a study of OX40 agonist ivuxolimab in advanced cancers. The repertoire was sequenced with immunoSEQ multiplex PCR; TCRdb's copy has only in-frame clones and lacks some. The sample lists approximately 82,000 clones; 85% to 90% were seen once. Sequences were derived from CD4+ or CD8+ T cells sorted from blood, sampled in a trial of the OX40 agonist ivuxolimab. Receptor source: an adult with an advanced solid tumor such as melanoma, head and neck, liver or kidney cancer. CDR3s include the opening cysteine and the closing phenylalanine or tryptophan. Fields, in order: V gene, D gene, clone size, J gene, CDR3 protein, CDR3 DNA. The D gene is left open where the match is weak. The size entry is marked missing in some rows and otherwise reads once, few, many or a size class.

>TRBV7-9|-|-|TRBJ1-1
CASSLELNTEAFF
TGTGCCAGCAGCTTAGAACTGAACACTGAAGCTTTCTTT
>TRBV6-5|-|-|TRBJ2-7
CASSYGVRGPEQYF
TGTGCCAGCAGTTATGGAGTTCGGGGACCAGAGCAGTACTTC
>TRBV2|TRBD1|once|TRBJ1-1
CASTRTGEAFF
TGTGCCAGCACCCGGACAGGTGAAGCTTTCTTT
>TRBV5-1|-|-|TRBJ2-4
CASSPQSGEDIQYF
TGCGCCAGCAGCCCACAGTCCGGAGAGGACATTCAGTACTTC
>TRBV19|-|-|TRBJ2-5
CASSPGGGETQYF
TGTGCCAGTAGTCCCGGAGGAGGGGAGACCCAGTACTTC
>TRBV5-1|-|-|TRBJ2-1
CASSLLGDNEQFF
TGCGCCAGCAGCTTGCTAGGTGACAATGAGCAGTTCTTC
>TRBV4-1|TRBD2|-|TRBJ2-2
CASSQEGRGTGELFF
TGCGCCAGCAGCCAAGAGGGGAGGGGAACCGGGGAGCTGTTTTTT
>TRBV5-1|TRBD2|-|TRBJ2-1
CASSLAPGLANNEQFF
TGCGCCAGCAGCTTGGCCCCGGGACTAGCGAACAATGAGCAGTTCTTC
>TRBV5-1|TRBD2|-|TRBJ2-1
CASSFSGMAYNEQFF
TGCGCCAGCAGCTTTAGCGGGATGGCCTACAATGAGCAGTTCTTC
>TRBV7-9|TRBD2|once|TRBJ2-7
CASSLPRLAGGPRDEQYF
TGTGCCAGCAGCTTACCCCGACTAGCGGGAGGGCCGCGAGACGAGCAGTACTTC
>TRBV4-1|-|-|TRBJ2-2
CASSQALGPGFGELFF
TGCGCCAGCAGCCAAGCGTTAGGGCCCGGGTTCGGGGAGCTGTTTTTT
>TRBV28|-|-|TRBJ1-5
CASSQNIRPQHF
TGTGCCAGCAGCCAGAATATCAGGCCCCAGCATTTT
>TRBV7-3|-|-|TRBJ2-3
CASSSAGGDTQYF
TGTGCCAGCAGCTCAGCAGGTGGCGATACGCAGTATTTT
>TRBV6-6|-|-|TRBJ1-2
CASSRTDGGYTF
TGTGCCAGCAGTCGGACAGACGGGGGCTACACCTTC
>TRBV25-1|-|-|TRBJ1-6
CASRADDNSPLHF
TGTGCCAGCAGGGCGGATGATAATTCACCCCTCCACTTT
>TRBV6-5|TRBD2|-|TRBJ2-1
CASSYSGTSGYNEQFF
TGTGCCAGCAGTTACTCCGGGACTAGCGGATACAATGAGCAGTTCTTC
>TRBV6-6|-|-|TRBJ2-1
CASKTGQGTYNEQFF
TGTGCCAGCAAAACCGGGCAGGGAACCTACAATGAGCAGTTCTTC
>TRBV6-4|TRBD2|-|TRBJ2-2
CASSEAGENTGELFF
TGTGCCAGCAGTGAAGCGGGAGAGAACACCGGGGAGCTGTTTTTT
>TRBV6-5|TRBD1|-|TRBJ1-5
CASSSWTGIGPQHF
TGTGCCAGCAGTTCCTGGACAGGGATCGGGCCCCAGCATTTT
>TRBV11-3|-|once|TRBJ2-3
CASSVQASTDTQYF
TGTGCCAGCAGCGTGCAGGCGAGCACAGATACGCAGTATTTT
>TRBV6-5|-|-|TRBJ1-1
CASKSVNTEAFF
TGTGCCAGCAAATCGGTGAACACTGAAGCTTTCTTT
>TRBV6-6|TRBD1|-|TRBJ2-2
CASSQPQGVGTGELFF
TGTGCCAGCAGCCAACCCCAGGGGGTTGGAACCGGGGAGCTGTTTTTT
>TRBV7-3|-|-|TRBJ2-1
CASSIRSFNEQFF
TGTGCCAGCAGCATCCGGTCCTTCAATGAGCAGTTCTTC
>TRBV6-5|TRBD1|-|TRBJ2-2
CASMGQGGGELFF
TGTGCCAGCATGGGACAGGGCGGCGGGGAGCTGTTTTTT
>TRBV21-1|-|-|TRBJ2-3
CASSLDSDPEDTQYF
TGTGCCAGCAGCTTAGACAGTGACCCCGAAGATACGCAGTATTTT
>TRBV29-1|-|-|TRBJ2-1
CSVETRRARGAEDEQFF
TGCAGCGTTGAGACGAGGAGGGCCAGGGGTGCAGAGGATGAGCAGTTCTTC
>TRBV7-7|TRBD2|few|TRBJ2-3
CASSQGLAGVPDTQYF
TGTGCTAGCAGCCAGGGACTAGCGGGAGTTCCAGATACGCAGTATTTT
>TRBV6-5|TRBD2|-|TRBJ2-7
CASRRPGTRSYEQYF
TGTGCCAGCAGACGACCCGGGACTAGGTCCTACGAGCAGTACTTC
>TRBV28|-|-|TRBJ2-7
CASRKTGVIYEQYF
TGTGCCAGCAGAAAGACAGGAGTTATTTACGAGCAGTACTTC
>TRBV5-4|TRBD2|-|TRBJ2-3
CASSEKLAGDTDTQYF
TGTGCCAGCAGCGAGAAACTAGCGGGAGACACAGATACGCAGTATTTT
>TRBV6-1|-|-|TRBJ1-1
CASTEGGLNTEAFF
TGTGCCAGCACCGAAGGGGGGTTGAACACTGAAGCTTTCTTT
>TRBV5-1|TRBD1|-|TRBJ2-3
CASSLQGAHTDTQYF
TGCGCCAGCAGTCTACAGGGGGCGCATACAGATACGCAGTATTTT
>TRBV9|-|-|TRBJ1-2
CASSVTGDNYGYTF
TGTGCCAGCAGCGTAACCGGGGATAACTATGGCTACACCTTC
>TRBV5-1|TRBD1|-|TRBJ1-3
CASSPVGQSLSGNTIYF
TGCGCCAGCAGCCCGGTGGGACAGAGCCTCTCTGGAAACACCATATATTTT
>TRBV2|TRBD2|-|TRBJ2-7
CASSERLQTSVGPHF
TGTGCCAGCAGTGAAAGGCTACAGACTAGCGTAGGGCCGCACTTC
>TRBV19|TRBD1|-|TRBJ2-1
CASSMTTGYNEQFF
TGTGCCAGTAGTATGACGACAGGGTACAATGAGCAGTTCTTC
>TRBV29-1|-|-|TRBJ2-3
CSVLDGSRDTQYF
TGCAGCGTGCTGGACGGGAGTAGGGATACGCAGTATTTT
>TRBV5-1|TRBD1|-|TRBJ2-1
CASSSGQSYNEQFF
TGCGCCAGCAGTTCGGGACAGTCCTACAATGAGCAGTTCTTC
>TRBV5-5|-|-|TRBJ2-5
CASSLGRAQETQYF
TGTGCCAGCAGCTTGGGAAGGGCTCAAGAGACCCAGTACTTC
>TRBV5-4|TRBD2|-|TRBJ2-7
CASSLGGLDRSYEQYF
TGTGCCAGCAGCTTGGGTGGACTAGACCGCTCCTACGAGCAGTACTTC
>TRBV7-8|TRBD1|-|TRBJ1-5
CASSLAQGQGYQPQHF
TGTGCCAGCAGCTTAGCGCAAGGACAGGGGTATCAGCCCCAGCATTTT
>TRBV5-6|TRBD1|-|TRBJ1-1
CASARGGTANTEAFF
TGTGCCAGCGCCCGAGGCGGGACAGCGAACACTGAAGCTTTCTTT
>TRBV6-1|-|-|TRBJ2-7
CASSEGWDRTYEQYF
TGTGCCAGCAGTGAAGGATGGGACCGAACCTACGAGCAGTACTTC
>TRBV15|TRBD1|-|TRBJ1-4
CATSRVTGGEEKLFF
TGTGCCACCAGCAGAGTGACAGGGGGCGAGGAAAAACTGTTTTTT
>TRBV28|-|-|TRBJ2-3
CASSLAGVDTQYF
TGTGCCAGCAGTTTGGCAGGGGTGGATACGCAGTATTTT
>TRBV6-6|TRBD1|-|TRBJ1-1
CASSTPGTVNTEAFF
TGTGCCAGCAGTACCCCTGGGACAGTCAACACTGAAGCTTTCTTT
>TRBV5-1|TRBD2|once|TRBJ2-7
CASSLLGGRDEQYF
TGCGCCAGCAGCTTGTTGGGAGGGCGGGACGAGCAGTACTTC
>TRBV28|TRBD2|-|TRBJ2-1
CASSSGTSGRPEQFF
TGTGCCAGCAGTTCTGGAACTAGCGGGAGGCCTGAGCAGTTCTTC